One sample yielded the 17 T cell receptor beta chains listed below, sequenced in a study of memory CD4+ T cells and cytomegalovirus serostatus. The table came from immunoSEQ multiplex PCR; TCRdb's copy has only in-frame clones and leaves some out. The sample has tens of thousands of clones, approximately 81% seen once. Single viable CD3+CD4+CD8-CD45RO+ cells were sorted as the memory CD4+ T cells. The sample was memory CD4+ T cells from blood. These receptors were obtained from an adult in good health and CMV-seronegative.

V usage is TRBV18 and J usage is TRBJ1-4; D gene unclear. CDR3 length equals 15 residues. CDR1 is KGHSH, CDR2 LQKENI, per germline. V lost 4 bases, J lost 3 bases, and 12 bases lay in between. Here the CDR3 DNA reads TGTGCCAGCTCACAGTTGACAAGGGCTAATGAAAAACTGTTTTTT. It yields the protein CASSQLTRANEKLFF.

CDR3 sequence: CASSLQGGNSYNEQFF. The CDR3, as DNA: TGTGCCAGCAGCCTCCAAGGCGGGAACTCCTACAATGAGCAGTTCTTC. The chain recombines TRBV11-1 with TRBJ2-1; a weak D match, TRBD2 (6 bases). Trimming removed 5 bases at V and 0 bases at J, with 14 bases between. Germline CDR1 and CDR2: SGHAT and FQDESV (reference sequence). CDR3 length equals 16 residues.

The genes are TRBV7-9 and TRBJ1-3; a possible D gene is TRBD1 (5 bases). Trimming pared 1 base from V and 7 bases from J, leaving 17 bases between. Germline V CDR1 and CDR2: SEHNR, FQNEAQ (reference sequence). The CDR3 is 16 amino acids. The CDR3 DNA reads TGTGCCAGCAGCTTAGTCAGGGACGTTCGTCGGAACACCATATATTTT. As protein: CASSLVRDVRRNTIYF.

The chain uses TRBV7-9 and TRBJ2-1; 10 bases map to TRBD2. V was clipped by 5 bases and J by 8 bases; unmatched bases: 9. The CDR3 consists of 15 residues. Germline CDR1 SEHNR, CDR2 FQNEAQ (reference sequence). CDR3 in DNA: TGTGCCAGCAGCATGGGGAGCGGGAGGGTTGATGAGCAGTTCTTC. Protein: CASSMGSGRVDEQFF.

This clone came up once. The CDR3 spells CASSLARGTEAFF. In DNA, the CDR3 is TGTGCCAGCAGCTTAGCCAGGGGCACTGAAGCTTTCTTT. The chain carries TRBV7-3 and TRBJ1-1, with D perhaps matching TRBD1 (6 bases). The CDR3 consists of 13 residues. The ends were cut back, 2 bases at V and 4 bases at J, with 8 bases in the middle. Germline CDR1 reads SGHTA; CDR2 reads FQGTGA.

The V and J genes are TRBV10-1 and TRBJ1-5, with D possibly matching TRBD1 (5 bases). The germline V gene has CDR1 WNHNN and CDR2 SYGVQD (reference sequence). The CDR3 covers 19 residues. Trimming removed 0 bases from V and 2 bases from J, with 20 bases in between. The CDR3 DNA reads as TGCGCCAGCAGTGAGTCCCCCGGAGTGGAGGGGTCTGGCAATCAGCCCCAGCATTTT. Its protein product is CASSESPGVEGSGNQPQHF.

The CDR3 region is CASGGYRDGTEAFF. The CDR3 coding sequence is TGTGCCAGCGGGGGTTACAGGGATGGCACTGAAGCTTTCTTT. V usage is TRBV7-2 and J usage is TRBJ1-1, with D possibly TRBD1 on 6 matching bases. This CDR3 comprises 14 residues. The V gene lost 8 bases and the J gene lost 4 bases, with 17 bases spanning the gap. CDR1 and CDR2 (germline): SGHTA, FQGNSA. The whole variable domain, remainder taken from reference TRBV7-2 and TRBJ1-1, is GAGVSQSPSNKVTEKGKDVELRCDPISGHTALYWYRQSLGQGLEFLIYFQGNSAPDKSGLPSDRFSAERTGGSVSTLTIQRTQQEDSAVYLCASGGYRDGTEAFFGQGTRLTVV.

This rearrangement joins TRBV29-1 to TRBJ2-1; tentatively, D is TRBD2 (6 bases). Germline V gene lookup returns CDR1 SQVTM and CDR2 ANQGSEA. The ends were cut back, 3 bases at V and 2 bases at J, with 14 bases in the middle. The CDR3 loop spans 15 amino acids. The CDR3 is CSVEAAGGAYNEQFF. For the CDR3, the DNA is TGCAGCGTTGAGGCCGCCGGGGGTGCCTACAATGAGCAGTTCTTC.

The chain links TRBV18 to TRBJ1-4, with D tentatively TRBD1 (5 bases). V was cut by 6 bases and J by 8 bases, with 16 bases left in between. CDR1 is KGHSH, CDR2 LQKENI, per germline. This CDR3 contains 14 residues. DNA of the CDR3: TGTGCCAGCTCTGCGGACACTTCGGGGGAAAAACTGTTTTTT. This sequence encodes CASSADTSGEKLFF.

The chain carries TRBV10-3 and TRBJ2-7, with unresolved D. Trimming shortened V by 3 bases and J by 3 bases, and 9 bases separated the two germline ends. Germline V gene data show CDR1 as ENHRY and CDR2 as SYGVKD. CDR3 size: 13 residues. CDR3 loop: CAISDTGLYEQYF. CDR3 in DNA: TGTGCCATCAGTGACACGGGCCTCTACGAGCAGTACTTC.

The chain uses TRBV19 and TRBJ2-1, with 12 bases aligning to TRBD2. This CDR3 has 15 amino acids. After removal of 6 bases from V and 10 bases from J, the junction contained 10 bases not matched to a gene. CDR1 is LNHDA, CDR2 SQIVND, per germline (reference sequence). This CDR3 is CASRQLAGGIQEQFF. The CDR3, as DNA: TGTGCCAGTAGGCAACTAGCGGGAGGTATACAGGAGCAGTTCTTC.

This clone was seen only a few times. CDR3 region: CASRVDRANYGYTF. CDR3 DNA: TGTGCCAGCAGGGTGGACAGGGCAAACTATGGCTACACCTTC. The chain employs TRBV5-4 and TRBJ1-2; 8 nucleotides match TRBD1. The CDR3 covers 14 residues. The germline V gene has CDR1 SGHNT and CDR2 YYREEE (reference sequence). Trimming at V came to 5 bases and at J to 2 bases, leaving 5 bases not matched to a gene. Complete variable domain (other parts from reference TRBV5-4 and TRBJ1-2): ETGVTQSPTHLIKTRGQQVTLRCSSQSGHNTVSWYQQALGQGPQFIFQYYREEENGRGNFPPRFSGLQFPNYSSELNVNALELDDSALYLCASRVDRANYGYTFGSGTRLTVV.

This sequence joins TRBV4-2 and TRBJ1-2; the D gene is possibly TRBD1 (5 bases). The CDR3 sequence is 14 residues long. V was pared by 1 base and J by 6 bases, with 12 bases between. In germline, CDR1 is LGHNA, CDR2 YNFKEQ. The CDR3 region is CASSQVGQGDGYTF. The CDR3 region has the DNA TGTGCCAGCAGCCAAGTAGGGCAGGGTGATGGCTACACCTTC.

The chain has TRBV9 and TRBJ2-1; the match to TRBD2 covers 11 bases. Germline V gene lookup returns CDR1 SGDLS and CDR2 YYNGEE. V was clipped by 0 bases and J by 2 bases; unmatched bases: 4. The CDR3 spans 17 residues. The CDR3 reads CASSVGRGLAAYNEQFF. As DNA, the CDR3 is TGTGCCAGCAGCGTAGGGAGGGGACTAGCGGCCTACAATGAGCAGTTCTTC.

This clone appeared a single time. J is TRBJ2-3 and V is TRBV18; 10 bases line up with TRBD2. The CDR3 loop spans 17 amino acids. CDR1 is KGHSH, CDR2 LQKENI, per germline. V gave up 0 bases and J gave up 3 bases; unmatched junction bases: 6. The CDR3, as DNA: TGTGCCAGCTCACCACCTCGACTAGCGGGCAAAACAGATACGCAGTATTTT. It yields the protein CASSPPRLAGKTDTQYF.

The chain couples TRBV11-3 to TRBJ2-3; D may be TRBD1 or TRBD2 (5 bases each). The CDR3 is made up of 14 amino acids. Trimming cost V 5 bases and J 4 bases, with 13 bases left between them. CDR1 and CDR2 from the germline V gene are SGHNT and YENEEA. The CDR3 loop is CASSQGDPADTQYF. The CDR3 nucleotides are TGTGCCAGCAGCCAGGGAGACCCGGCAGATACGCAGTATTTT.

CDR3 in DNA: TGTGCCAGCGGAGTCACAGATACGCAGTATTTT. This gives the protein CASGVTDTQYF. The chain recombines TRBV7-6 with TRBJ2-3; no definite D call. This CDR3 region has 11 residues. Germline assignment: CDR1 SGHVS and CDR2 FNYEAQ. The V and J ends lost 8 bases and 2 bases respectively, with 5 bases between them.